This T cell receptor (beta chain) was sequenced for a study of blood T cell repertoires in COVID-19. Turning to the study itself: Nucleic acid was either cDNA or gDNA, and it came from T cells, B-cell-depleted T cells, or PBMCs.

This CDR3 is 15 amino acids long. Per the germline V gene, CDR1 is MNHEY and CDR2 is SMNVEV (reference sequence). Between the trimmed V and J ends, which lost 5 bases and 4 bases, there was a span of 17 bases. TCRdb keeps only in-frame clones here, not all; method: immunoSEQ multiplex PCR. The data hold approximately 42,000 clones, with about 77% observed a single time. Sequencing was carried out using peripheral blood. The chain uses TRBV27 and TRBJ1-2; D call uncertain. The receptor's source is a man older than 75 with acute or convalescent COVID-19. CDR3 in amino acids: CASSRGGIRSYGYTF. The CDR3 DNA sequence: TGTGCCAGCAGTCGAGGAGGAATCCGCTCCTATGGCTACACCTTC.